A single T cell receptor (beta chain) is shown here with its context. Its antigen is as yet unknown. The CDR3 runs 17 residues. V shed 0 bases and J 4 bases; nucleotides not matched to a gene: 6. Germline V gene sequence: CDR1 MNHEY, CDR2 SVGEGT. Clones were sequenced by immunoSEQ multiplex PCR, and TCRdb holds only the in-frame ones, with some missing. The sample holds around 300,000 clones, roughly 90% seen once. The sample belongs to a study of Ad26.COV2.S vaccination and SARS-CoV-2 variants. On the study more broadly: Each vaccinee took Ad26.COV2.S intramuscularly, once or twice 56 days apart.

Study results and caveats: Comparable non-spike TCR breadth was observed in vaccine and placebo recipients.

Treatment here: some 20 received Ad26.COV2.S at low or high dose, single or two shots; several received placebo; per-sample allocation not given. Samples came from day 63 after the first vaccine or placebo injection. The source of this sequence is a person between 18 and 60 years old who received the Ad26.COV2.S COVID-19 vaccine or a placebo. This chain uses TRBV6-2 or TRBV6-3 with TRBJ2-6; TRBD2 matches at 7 bases. The specimen comprised peripheral blood, sampled in a trial of Ad26.COV2.S vaccine versus placebo. DNA for the CDR3: TGTGCCAGCAGTTACTCGAGGGGAGGGTTAGGGGCCAACGTCCTGACTTTC. This gives the protein CASSYSRGGLGANVLTF.